This T cell receptor (beta chain) was profiled in a study of cytomegalovirus exposure and HLA in healthy donors. Vbeta (60) and Jbeta (13) primers were used in the PCR. The assay was immunoSEQ multiplex PCR, and TCRdb's table has in-frame clones only and misses some. The sample comprises over 60,000 clones, approximately 70% of which are singletons, and 12% to 15% rests with the top ten. Concerning this clone: Its antigen is unidentified.

Study-level results: A link between a missense DCLRE1C variant and TCR beta V- and J-gene trimming emerged from a later analysis. Apparent HLA restriction characterized most CMV-associated TCR beta chains in a later analysis.

Germline V CDR1 and CDR2: MDHEN, SYDVKM. With 3 bases removed from V and 8 bases from J, the gap between germline ends came to 10 bases. The CDR3 has 12 amino acids. This chain connects TRBV28 to TRBJ1-2; a possible D gene is TRBD1 (5 bases). Input material: PBMCs. The clonotype originates from a male donor in good health and CMV-seropositive. CDR3 sequence (DNA): TGTGCCAGCAGTTTGGCAGGGTTAGGCTACACCTTC. Encoded protein: CASSLAGLGYTF.